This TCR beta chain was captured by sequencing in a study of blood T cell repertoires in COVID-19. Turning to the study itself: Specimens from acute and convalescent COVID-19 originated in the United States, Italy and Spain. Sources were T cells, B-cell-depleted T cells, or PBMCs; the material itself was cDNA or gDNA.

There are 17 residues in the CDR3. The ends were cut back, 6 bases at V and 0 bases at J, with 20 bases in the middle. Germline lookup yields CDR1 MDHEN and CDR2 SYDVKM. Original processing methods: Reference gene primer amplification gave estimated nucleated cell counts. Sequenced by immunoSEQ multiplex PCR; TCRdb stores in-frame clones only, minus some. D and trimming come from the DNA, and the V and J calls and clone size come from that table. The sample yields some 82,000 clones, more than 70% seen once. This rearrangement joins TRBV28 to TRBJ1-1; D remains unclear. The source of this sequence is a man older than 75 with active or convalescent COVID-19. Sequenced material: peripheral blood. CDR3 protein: CASRPPTVGGMNTEAFF. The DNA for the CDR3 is TGTGCCAGCAGGCCACCGACCGTCGGAGGAATGAACACTGAAGCTTTCTTT.